These T cell receptor beta chains were read from a single sample in a study of blood T cell repertoires in COVID-19. The table came from immunoSEQ multiplex PCR; TCRdb's copy has only in-frame clones and leaves some out. The sample lists 180,000 or so clones; 70% to 90% were seen once. The sample consisted of peripheral blood. These receptors were taken from a man aged 40-55 years with active or convalescent COVID-19. CDR3s include the opening cysteine and the closing phenylalanine or tryptophan. The D gene is left open where the match is weak. Where a row states a size, it is once, few, many or the class of an expanded clone; other rows omit it.

J | D | V | size | DNA | CDR3
TRBJ2-5 | TRBD2 | TRBV3-1/TRBV3-2 | NA | TGTGCCAGCAGCTTCCAGACTAGCGGGTCTCAAGAGACCCAGTACTTC | CASSFQTSGSQETQYF
TRBJ1-4 | NA | TRBV2 | NA | TGTGCCAGCAGTGAAGCAGGGACAAGAAATGAAAAACTGTTTTTT | CASSEAGTRNEKLFF
TRBJ1-5 | TRBD1 | TRBV28 | NA | TGTGCCAGCAGCACGGACAGGAGCAATCAGCCCCAGCATTTT | CASSTDRSNQPQHF
TRBJ1-3 | NA | TRBV10-3 | NA | TGTGCCATCAGTACTGCCTCTGGAAACACCATATATTTT | CAISTASGNTIYF
TRBJ1-6 | TRBD1 | TRBV28 | once | TGTGCCAGCAGTCTAACTCCGGGACAGGTTAACTATAATTCACCCCTCCACTTT | CASSLTPGQVNYNSPLHF
TRBJ2-2 | NA | TRBV7-3 | NA | TGTGCCAGCAGCTTAAACAGGGCGGACGGGGAGCTGTTTTTT | CASSLNRADGELFF
TRBJ2-7 | NA | TRBV6-2/TRBV6-3 | few | TGTGCCAGCAGTTACAAGCAGGATACCGAGCAGTACTTC | CASSYKQDTEQYF
TRBJ2-7 | TRBD2 | TRBV5-4 | NA | TGTGCCAGCAGTATGGGAGGGCTAGCGGGTTTCTACGAGCAGTACTTC | CASSMGGLAGFYEQYF
TRBJ2-1 | NA | TRBV7-9 | NA | TGTGCCAGCAGCTTAGGGGGGCGCAATGAGCAGTTCTTC | CASSLGGRNEQFF
TRBJ1-2 | TRBD1 | TRBV5-1 | NA | TGCGCCAGCAGCTTGACACAGGGGGAACGTGGCTACACCTTC | CASSLTQGERGYTF
TRBJ2-3 | NA | TRBV9 | NA | TGTGCCAGCAGCGTAGAGGGCAGGGCCGCAGATACGCAGTATTTT | CASSVEGRAADTQYF
TRBJ1-3 | TRBD1 | TRBV6-6 | NA | TGTGCCATAACACAGGGGAACTCTGGAAACACCATATATTTT | CAITQGNSGNTIYF
TRBJ2-5 | NA | TRBV3-1/TRBV3-2 | once | TGTGCCAGCTCCAGAGCGGTTTCGACGGGATATCAAGAGACCCAGTACTTC | CASSRAVSTGYQETQYF
TRBJ1-1 | NA | TRBV7-2 | NA | TGTGCCAGCAGTTCGGAACCAGTTACAGACGGCACTGAAGCTTTCTTT | CASSSEPVTDGTEAFF
TRBJ1-2 | NA | TRBV24-1 | NA | TGTGCCACCAGCAAGGGGGGGGAAGGCTACACCTTC | CATSKGGEGYTF
TRBJ1-4 | NA | TRBV28 | NA | TGTGCCAGCAGGGCTCTTTCGGTTGAGGAAAATGAAAAACTGTTTTTT | CASRALSVEENEKLFF
TRBJ1-2 | TRBD1 | TRBV9 | NA | TGTGCCAGCAGCGTAGTAGGGACAGGGACTGGCTACACCTTC | CASSVVGTGTGYTF
TRBJ2-5 | TRBD2 | TRBV5-4 | once | TGTGCCAGCAGCCGGGCGGGGGTACAAGAGACCCAGTACTTC | CASSRAGVQETQYF
TRBJ2-1 | NA | TRBV24-1 | NA | TGTGCCACCAGTGATTTTCGCAGTTCCCTCTCCAATGAGCAGTTCTTC | CATSDFRSSLSNEQFF
TRBJ2-5 | TRBD1 | TRBV27 | NA | TGTGCCAGCAGGCCTTTACCGACTCGGACAGGGCAAGAGACCCAGTACTTC | CASRPLPTRTGQETQYF
TRBJ2-7 | TRBD1 | TRBV27 | NA | TGTGCCAGCAGTTTAGTCGGTAGACAGGGGTCCGAGCAGTACTTC | CASSLVGRQGSEQYF
TRBJ1-5 | TRBD1 | TRBV9 | NA | TGTGCCAGCAGCGTAGGCCCTGGCGACAGGGATCAGCCCCAGCATTTT | CASSVGPGDRDQPQHF
TRBJ1-4 | TRBD1 | TRBV7-9 | NA | TGTGCCAGCAGCTCCTTACTATTAGACAGGGCTAATGAAAAACTGTTTTTT | CASSSLLLDRANEKLFF
TRBJ2-4 | TRBD1 | TRBV2 | NA | TGTGCCAGCAGTCCTGGGGACAGGGGACAGTGGAAAAACATTCAGTACTTC | CASSPGDRGQWKNIQYF
TRBJ1-3 | NA | TRBV12-3/TRBV12-4 | NA | TGTGCCAGCACCGCGTCTGGAAACACCATATATTTT | CASTASGNTIYF
TRBJ1-1 | NA | TRBV10-3 | NA | TGTGCCATCAGTCCAGGGAGGGCGGGAGCCACTGAAGCTTTCTTT | CAISPGRAGATEAFF
TRBJ1-1 | TRBD1 | TRBV3-1/TRBV3-2 | NA | TGTGCCAGCAGCCCTCACCGGGACAGGGGAACAGCTTTCTTT | CASSPHRDRGTAFF
TRBJ2-7 | TRBD1 | TRBV18 | NA | TGTGCCAGCTCACCATGGCAGGGGGCGCGATCCCCCGGGGAGCAGTACTTC | CASSPWQGARSPGEQYF
TRBJ2-3 | NA | TRBV29-1 | once | TGCAGCGTAACCATTAGCGTGGATACGCAGTATTTT | CSVTISVDTQYF
TRBJ2-1 | NA | TRBV7-8 | NA | TGTGCCAGCAGCTTAGGCCTTTATAGGAATGAGGGTAGGAATGAGCAGTTCTTC | CASSLGLYRNEGRNEQFF
TRBJ1-2 | NA | TRBV18 | NA | TGTGCCAGCTCACCAGGGAGTACTAAGGGCGGCTACACCTTC | CASSPGSTKGGYTF
TRBJ1-4 | TRBD1 | TRBV28 | NA | TGTGCCAGCAGTTTTTCCCTTCGGGACAGGATGGATGAAAAACTGTTTTTT | CASSFSLRDRMDEKLFF
TRBJ2-1 | NA | TRBV3-1/TRBV3-2 | NA | TGTGCCAGCAGCCAAGAGACAGCGAGCTCCTACAATGAGCAGTTCTTC | CASSQETASSYNEQFF
TRBJ2-3 | TRBD2 | TRBV6-2/TRBV6-3 | NA | TGTGCCAGCAGCGGGACTAGCGGGGATATAGATACGCAGTATTTT | CASSGTSGDIDTQYF
TRBJ2-5 | TRBD1 | TRBV5-4 | NA | TGTGCCAGCAGCATACAGGGGGCGAGGGAGACCCAGTACTTC | CASSIQGARETQYF
TRBJ1-1 | NA | TRBV4-1 | NA | TGCGCCAGCAGCCAAGGGAGATGGACTGAAGCTTTCTTT | CASSQGRWTEAFF
TRBJ1-1 | NA | TRBV19 | NA | TGTGCCAGTAGTATAATGGATCCAGGGCCATCGGTGAACACTGAAGCTTTCTTT | CASSIMDPGPSVNTEAFF
TRBJ2-7 | TRBD2 | TRBV28 | once | TGTGCCAGCAGTTCGCCGGCTAGCGGGGGGCCCTACGAGCAGTACTTC | CASSSPASGGPYEQYF
TRBJ1-1 | NA | TRBV18 | NA | TGTGCCAGCATACAGGTCGGGAACACTGAAGCTTTCTTT | CASIQVGNTEAFF
TRBJ2-7 | NA | TRBV6-2/TRBV6-3 | NA | TGTGCCAGCAGTGTCCCCCCGGGGCAGGGGCGAACCTACGAGCAGTACTTC | CASSVPPGQGRTYEQYF
TRBJ2-6 | TRBD1 | TRBV3-1/TRBV3-2 | once | TGTGCCAGCAGCCAAGATCTGGTGTCGACAGGGCCCTCTGGGGCCAACGTCCTGACTTTC | CASSQDLVSTGPSGANVLTF
TRBJ2-5 | TRBD2 | TRBV2 | many | TGTGCCAGCAGTTGGGGAGGGTGGGAGACCCAGTACTTC | CASSWGGWETQYF
TRBJ1-6 | NA | TRBV15 | NA | TGTGCCACCAGCAGAGGTGGGAGGTTTTCACCCCTCCACTTT | CATSRGGRFSPLHF
TRBJ1-2 | NA | TRBV25-1 | NA | TGTGCCAGCTCGCGACAAACTTATGGCTACACCTTC | CASSRQTYGYTF
TRBJ1-1 | NA | TRBV3-1/TRBV3-2 | NA | TGTGCCAGCAGCCCCGGTGTGTACACTGAAGCTTTCTTT | CASSPGVYTEAFF